This TCR beta chain was sequenced during a study of blood T cell repertoires in COVID-19. Study-wide background: Material from acute and convalescent COVID-19 was sourced from the United States, Italy and Spain. T cells, B-cell-depleted T cells, or PBMCs supplied cDNA or gDNA.

This CDR3 has 15 residues. The J segment lost 4 bases and the V segment lost 4 bases, leaving 8 bases of the junction unmatched. Germline CDR1 and CDR2: LNHDA and SQIVND (reference sequence). As processed by the authors: Reference gene primer amplification gave estimated nucleated cell counts. TCRdb keeps only in-frame clones here, not all; method: immunoSEQ multiplex PCR. V and J calls and clone size are copied from that table; D and trimming were computed from the DNA. The data show 250,000 to 350,000 clones, roughly 90% seen once. Sequencing was done on a sample of peripheral blood. This TCR was recovered from a woman in her twenties or thirties with COVID-19, enrolled during active disease. This chain links TRBV19 with TRBJ2-5; 8 bases align to TRBD1. The CDR3 DNA reads TGTGCCAGTAGTAGCGTCGGGACAGGCGCAGAGACCCAGTACTTC. Translation gives CASSSVGTGAETQYF.